This passage covers 7 T cell receptor beta chains from one sample sequenced in a study of blood T cell repertoires in COVID-19. Sequencing was performed with immunoSEQ multiplex PCR; in TCRdb, only in-frame clones are kept and a portion is missing. The profile shows about 180,000 clones, 70% to 90% of them singletons. Sequences were obtained from peripheral blood. The receptors derive from a man in his 60s with acute or convalescent COVID-19.

The chain recombines TRBV28 with TRBJ1-2; D is uncertain. The CDR3 contains 12 residues. CDR1 is MDHEN and CDR2 is SYDVKM in the germline V gene. V shed 6 bases and J shed 8 bases, with 13 bases lying between them. CDR3 in amino acids: CASSLESGGYTF. The CDR3 bases are TGTGCCAGCAGCCTGGAATCCGGGGGCTACACCTTC.

The J gene is TRBJ1-4, the V gene TRBV4-1, with 9 bases aligning to TRBD1. J was trimmed by 5 bases and V by 4 bases; bases with no gene match: 5. The CDR3 is made up of 15 amino acids. Germline values: CDR1 MGHRA, CDR2 YSYEKL. CDR3 residues: CASSRSGTGNEKLFF. Here the CDR3 DNA reads TGCGCCAGCAGCCGATCCGGGACAGGGAATGAAAAACTGTTTTTT.

This sequence joins TRBV24-1 and TRBJ2-1, with D possibly being TRBD2 (5 bases). The V end lost 3 bases, the J end lost 0 bases, and 11 bases lay between the germline ends. Germline V CDR1 and CDR2: KGHDR, SFDVKD. The CDR3 is 16 residues long. The CDR3 is CATSDTERSSYNEQFF. The CDR3 coding sequence is TGTGCCACCAGTGATACCGAGCGGAGCTCCTACAATGAGCAGTTCTTC.

The genes are TRBV12-2 and TRBJ1-5. TRBV12-2 is annotated as a pseudogene. The CDR3 extends over 18 amino acids. CDR3 loop: CASRLKVISNGSNQPQHF. The DNA of the CDR3 is TGTGCAAGTCGCTTAAAGGTTATCAGTAACGGGAGCAATCAGCCCCAGCATTTT.

The gene calls are TRBV7-3 and TRBJ2-2; 9 nucleotides align to TRBD2. V lost 4 bases and J lost 5; bases outside the gene matches: 8. In germline, CDR1 is SGHTA, CDR2 FQGTGA. The CDR3 is 16 residues long. CDR3 loop: CASSSSSGRGTGELFF. CDR3 DNA: TGTGCCAGCAGCTCCAGTAGCGGGAGAGGGACCGGGGAGCTGTTTTTT.

The rearrangement links TRBV10-3 to TRBJ1-5; D not resolved. Trimming removed 2 bases from V and 6 bases from J, with 8 bases in between. The germline V gene encodes CDR1 ENHRY and CDR2 SYGVKD. This CDR3 region has 13 residues. In DNA, the CDR3 is TGTGCCATCAGTGAGGCAGGTTCTCAGCCCCAGCATTTT. Translating it yields CAISEAGSQPQHF.

The chain has TRBV7-2 and TRBJ2-1; D not resolved. Germline V gene data show CDR1 as SGHTA and CDR2 as FQGNSA. There are 13 residues in the CDR3. The V gene lost 4 bases and the J gene lost 7 bases, with 11 bases spanning the gap. This CDR3 reads CASSSRPGNEQFF. CDR3 coding DNA: TGTGCCAGCAGCTCTAGACCCGGGAATGAGCAGTTCTTC.